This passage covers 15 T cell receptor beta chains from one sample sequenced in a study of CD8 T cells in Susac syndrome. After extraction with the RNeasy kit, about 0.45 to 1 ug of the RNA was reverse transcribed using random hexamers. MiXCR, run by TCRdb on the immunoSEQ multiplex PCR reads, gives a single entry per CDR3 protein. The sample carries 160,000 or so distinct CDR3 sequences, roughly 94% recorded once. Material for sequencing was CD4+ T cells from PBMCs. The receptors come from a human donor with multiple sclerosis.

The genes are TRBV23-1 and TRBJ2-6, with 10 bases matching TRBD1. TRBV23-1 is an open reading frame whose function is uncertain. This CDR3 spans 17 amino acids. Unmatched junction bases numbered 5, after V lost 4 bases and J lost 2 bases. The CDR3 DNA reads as TGCGCCAGCAGTCTGACAGGGGGCAGAACTGGGGCCAACGTCCTGACTTTC. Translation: CASSLTGGRTGANVLTF.

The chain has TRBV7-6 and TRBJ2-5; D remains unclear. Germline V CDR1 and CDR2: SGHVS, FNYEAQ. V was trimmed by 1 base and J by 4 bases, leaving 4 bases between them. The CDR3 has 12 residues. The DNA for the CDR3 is TGTGCCAGCAGCTTAGGGGTAGAGACCCAGTACTTC. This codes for CASSLGVETQYF.

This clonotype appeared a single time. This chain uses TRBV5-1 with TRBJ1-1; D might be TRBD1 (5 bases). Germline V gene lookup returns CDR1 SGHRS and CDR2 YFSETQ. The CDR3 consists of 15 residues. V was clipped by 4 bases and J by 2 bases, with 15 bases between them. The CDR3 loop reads CASSHGGTPNTEAFF. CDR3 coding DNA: TGCGCCAGCAGCCACGGCGGGACGCCTAACACTGAAGCTTTCTTT.

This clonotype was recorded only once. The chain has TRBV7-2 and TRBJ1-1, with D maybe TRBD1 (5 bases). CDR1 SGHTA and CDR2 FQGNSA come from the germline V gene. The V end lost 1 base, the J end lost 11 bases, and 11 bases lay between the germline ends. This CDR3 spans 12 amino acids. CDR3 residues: CASSLVSRGAFF. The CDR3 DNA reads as TGTGCCAGCAGCTTAGTCTCCCGGGGGGCTTTCTTT.

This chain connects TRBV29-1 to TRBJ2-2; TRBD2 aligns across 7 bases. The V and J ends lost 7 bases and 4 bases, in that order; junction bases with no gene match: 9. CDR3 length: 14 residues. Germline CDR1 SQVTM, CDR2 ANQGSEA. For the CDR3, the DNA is TGCAGCGCCCCGGGGAGGGGTGGCACCGGGGAGCTGTTTTTT. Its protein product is CSAPGRGGTGELFF.

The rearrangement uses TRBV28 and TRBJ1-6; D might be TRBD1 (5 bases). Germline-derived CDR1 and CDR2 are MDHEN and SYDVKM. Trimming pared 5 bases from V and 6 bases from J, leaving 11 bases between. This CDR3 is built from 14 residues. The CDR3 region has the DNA TGTGCCAGCAGTCCCGGGACGATTAATTCACCCCTCCACTTT. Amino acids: CASSPGTINSPLHF.

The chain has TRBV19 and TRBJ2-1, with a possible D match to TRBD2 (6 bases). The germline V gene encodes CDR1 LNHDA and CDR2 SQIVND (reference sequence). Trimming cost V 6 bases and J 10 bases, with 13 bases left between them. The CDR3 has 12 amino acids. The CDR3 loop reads CASRTRGGEQFF. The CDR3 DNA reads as TGTGCCAGTAGGACTAGAGGTGGCGAGCAGTTCTTC.

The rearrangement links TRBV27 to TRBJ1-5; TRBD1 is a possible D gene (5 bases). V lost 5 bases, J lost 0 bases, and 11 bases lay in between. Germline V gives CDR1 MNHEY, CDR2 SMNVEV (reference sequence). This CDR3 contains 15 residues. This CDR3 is CASSLRGASNQPQHF. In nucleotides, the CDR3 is TGTGCCAGCAGTCTTCGTGGGGCTAGCAATCAGCCCCAGCATTTT.

In nucleotides, the CDR3 is TGTGCCAGCAGTTTTAGGGGGGGGTTGGAGCAGTACTTC. The encoded protein is CASSFRGGLEQYF. The genes are TRBV27 and TRBJ2-7; D possibly corresponds to TRBD2 (7 bases). V was clipped by 3 bases and J by 7 bases, with 13 bases between them. The CDR3 loop spans 13 amino acids. The germline CDR1 and CDR2 sequences are MNHEY and SMNVEV (reference sequence).

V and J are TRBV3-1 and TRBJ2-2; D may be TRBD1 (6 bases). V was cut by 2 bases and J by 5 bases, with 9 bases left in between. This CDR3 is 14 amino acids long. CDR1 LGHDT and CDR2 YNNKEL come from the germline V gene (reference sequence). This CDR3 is CASSQRTATGELFF. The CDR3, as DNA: TGTGCCAGCAGCCAAAGGACAGCTACCGGGGAGCTGTTTTTT. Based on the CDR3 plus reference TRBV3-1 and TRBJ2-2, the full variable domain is DTAVSQTPKYLVTQMGNDKSIKCEQNLGHDTMYWYKQDSKKFLKIMFSYNNKELIINETVPNRFSPKSPDKAHLNLHINSLELGDSAVYFCASSQRTATGELFFGEGSRLTVL.

This CDR3 is CSARRDRAISPLHF. For the CDR3, the DNA is TGCAGTGCTAGAAGGGACAGGGCAATTTCACCCCTCCACTTT. This rearrangement joins TRBV20-1 to TRBJ1-6; 9 nucleotides agree with TRBD1. The CDR3 sequence is 14 residues long. Germline CDR1 and CDR2: DFQATT and SNEGSKA (reference sequence). With 2 bases clipped from V and 9 bases from J, the junction kept 5 bases outside the gene matches.

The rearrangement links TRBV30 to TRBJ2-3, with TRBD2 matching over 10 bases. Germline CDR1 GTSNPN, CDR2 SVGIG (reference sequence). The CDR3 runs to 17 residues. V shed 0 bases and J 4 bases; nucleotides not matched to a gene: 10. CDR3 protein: CAWSVEREGPTPDTQYF. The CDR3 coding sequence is TGTGCCTGGAGTGTGGAGCGGGAGGGCCCGACCCCAGATACGCAGTATTTT.

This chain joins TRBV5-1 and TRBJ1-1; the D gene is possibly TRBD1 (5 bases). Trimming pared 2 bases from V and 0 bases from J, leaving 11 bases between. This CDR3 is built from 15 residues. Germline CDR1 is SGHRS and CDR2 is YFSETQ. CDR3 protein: CASSFGARVNTEAFF. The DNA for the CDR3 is TGCGCCAGCAGCTTCGGCGCCAGGGTGAACACTGAAGCTTTCTTT.

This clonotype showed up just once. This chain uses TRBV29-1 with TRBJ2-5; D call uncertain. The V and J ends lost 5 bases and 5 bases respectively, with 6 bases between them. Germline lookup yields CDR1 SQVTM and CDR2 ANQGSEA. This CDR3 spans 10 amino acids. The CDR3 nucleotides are TGCAGCGTTCTTGGTGAGACCCAGTACTTC. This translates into CSVLGETQYF.

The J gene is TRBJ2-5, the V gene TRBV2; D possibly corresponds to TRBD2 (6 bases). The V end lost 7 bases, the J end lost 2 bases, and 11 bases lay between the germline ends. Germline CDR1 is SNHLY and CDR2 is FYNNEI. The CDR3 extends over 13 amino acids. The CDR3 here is CASKEGPQETQYF. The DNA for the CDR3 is TGTGCCAGCAAGGAGGGACCACAAGAGACCCAGTACTTC.